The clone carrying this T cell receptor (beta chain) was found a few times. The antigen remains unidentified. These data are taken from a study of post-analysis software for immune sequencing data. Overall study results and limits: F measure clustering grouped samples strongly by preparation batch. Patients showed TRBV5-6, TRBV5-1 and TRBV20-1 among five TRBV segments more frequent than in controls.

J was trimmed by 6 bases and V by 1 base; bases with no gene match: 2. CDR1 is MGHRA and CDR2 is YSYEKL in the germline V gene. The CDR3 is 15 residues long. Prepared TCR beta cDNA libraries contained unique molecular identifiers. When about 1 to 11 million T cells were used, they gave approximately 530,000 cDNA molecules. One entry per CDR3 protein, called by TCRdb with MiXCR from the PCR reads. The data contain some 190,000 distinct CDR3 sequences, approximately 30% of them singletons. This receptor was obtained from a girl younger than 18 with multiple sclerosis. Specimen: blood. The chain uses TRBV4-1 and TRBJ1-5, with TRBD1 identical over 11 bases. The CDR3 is CASSQGGTGGQPQHF. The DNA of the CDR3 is TGCGCCAGCAGCCAAGGAGGGACAGGGGGTCAGCCCCAGCATTTT.